One and the same sample provided the 2 T cell receptor beta chains below, sequenced in a study of T cells in Graves' hyperthyroidism and ophthalmopathy. There were TCR beta CDR3 regions amplified from RNA transcripts. The HTBI primer set drove a first-round RT-PCR of the TCR CDR3. TCRdb called the multiplex PCR reads again in MiXCR, with one record for every CDR3 protein. Among under 700,000 distinct CDR3 sequences, around 46% were seen once, and the ten largest hold 6.5% to 9%. The sample consisted of peripheral blood or thyroid tissue (not recorded which). These receptors all come from a woman under 30 with Graves' hyperthyroidism.

The V gene is TRBV2, the J gene TRBJ2-5; 9 nucleotides align to TRBD2. Trimming cost V 3 bases and J 5 bases; bases outside gene matches: 4. The CDR3 runs 14 residues. The germline CDR1 and CDR2 sequences are SNHLY and FYNNEI. The CDR3 protein is CASSERTSVETQYF. The CDR3 DNA reads as TGTGCCAGCAGTGAGAGGACTAGCGTTGAGACCCAGTACTTC.

This clonotype was seen once. At one end the junction does not follow the germline gene, possibly because of a read error. The chain joins TRBV19 to TRBJ2-7, with D maybe TRBD2 (5 bases). The CDR3 runs to 15 residues. Germline V gives CDR1 LNHDA, CDR2 SQIVND (reference sequence). In DNA, the CDR3 is TGTGCCAGTAGTATGAGTCGAGGGTTCTCCTACGCGCAGTACTTC. It codes for CASSMSRGFSYAQYF. The complete variable domain, with remaining parts taken from reference TRBV19 and TRBJ2-7, reads DGGITQSPKYLFRKEGQNVTLSCEQNLNHDAMYWYRQDPGQGLRLIYYSQIVNDFQKGDIAEGYSVSREKKESFPLTVTSAQKNPTAFYLCASSMSRGFSYAQYFGPGTRLTVT.